The source of this T cell receptor (beta chain) is a study of spatial heterogeneity in lung cancer. Looking at the study overall: Raw-read counts averaged over ten per unique TCR and UMI combination.

MiXCR, applied by TCRdb to the 5' RACE reads, yields one record per CDR3 protein. The sample shows more than 75,000 distinct CDR3 sequences, over 10% of them seen only once. V shed 0 bases and J 6 bases; nucleotides not matched to a gene: 6. Looked up from germline, CDR1 is SQVTM and CDR2 is ANQGSEA. CDR3 length: 15 residues. As to time point: sample taken at primary tumor resection. Tumor, nontumor lung or frozen PBMC supplied whole RNA, sequenced without sorting. Donors were about 70 untreated early-stage non-small cell lung cancer patients. By frequency in the sample, this clonotype is medium-sized.

The V call is TRBV29-1, the J call TRBJ1-4; 8 bases are shared with TRBD1. The sequencing here drew on PBMCs, taken at surgery. The TCR sequence derives from a male donor with early-stage non-small cell lung cancer. CDR3 sequence reads: CSVEDRGQGDEKLFF. CDR3 coding DNA: TGCAGCGTTGAAGATCGTGGACAGGGTGATGAAAAACTGTTTTTT.